Listed below are T cell receptor beta chains from one sample, sequenced in a study of blood T cell repertoires in COVID-19. Profiled with immunoSEQ multiplex PCR; TCRdb holds only in-frame clones, not every one. Found here are 200,000 to 250,000 clones, roughly 80% of them singletons; the top ten hold roughly 2.4%. The sequencing input was peripheral blood. These receptors were taken from a woman aged 55-70 years with acute or convalescent COVID-19. Both conserved end residues are part of each CDR3. The D gene is left open where the match is weak. Size is stated for part of the rows, as once, few or many counts, or as a class when the clone is expanded.

V gene	J gene	D gene	clone size	CDR3 DNA	CDR3 protein
TRBV2	TRBJ2-7	TRBD1	.	TGTGCCAGCAGTGATTCTAGGACAGGGTTACACGAGCAGTACTTC	CASSDSRTGLHEQYF
TRBV5-1	TRBJ2-7	.	.	TGCGCCAGCAGCTTGTTTACAGCCTACGAGCAGTACTTC	CASSLFTAYEQYF
TRBV28	TRBJ1-6	.	.	TGTGCCAGCGGCACTGCAGGGGTACATAATTCACCCCTCCACTTT	CASGTAGVHNSPLHF
TRBV10-3	TRBJ1-1	TRBD1	.	TGTGCCACGAAGATCTTGGACAGGGCCACTGAAGCTTTCTTT	CATKILDRATEAFF
TRBV28	TRBJ2-1	TRBD2	.	TGTGCCAGCAGTTCGCCGCGACTAGCGGGGTCTAGCTCCTACAATGAGCAGTTCTTC	CASSSPRLAGSSSYNEQFF
TRBV4-3	TRBJ1-3	.	.	TGCGCCAGCAGCCAAGATCAGGGAAGCTCTGGAAACACCATATATTTT	CASSQDQGSSGNTIYF
TRBV5-4	TRBJ2-1	TRBD2	.	TGTGCCAGCAGCTTGGGACTAGCGGGGAACAATGAGCAGTTCTTC	CASSLGLAGNNEQFF
TRBV14	TRBJ2-3	TRBD1	.	TGTGCCAGCAGCGAAACAGGGGCCGCCTGGGGGGATACGCAGTATTTT	CASSETGAAWGDTQYF
TRBV5-1	TRBJ1-2	.	once	TGCGCCAGCAGCTTGTATGCAGGGGACCCCTCTGGCTACACCTTC	CASSLYAGDPSGYTF
TRBV5-4	TRBJ2-7	TRBD2	.	TGTGCCAGCAGCTTGGGCGCGGGGGGCGAGCAGTACTTC	CASSLGAGGEQYF
TRBV4-2	TRBJ1-1	.	.	TGTGCCAGCAGCCAAGATCGGGGGGGCTTTGGCGTGAACACTGAAGCTTTCTTT	CASSQDRGGFGVNTEAFF
TRBV28	TRBJ1-1	TRBD1	.	TGTGCCAGCAGTAAATACAGGGGGTCTATGAACACTGAAGCTTTCTTT	CASSKYRGSMNTEAFF
TRBV7-2	TRBJ1-1	.	.	TGTGCCAGCAGCTTAGATACGGGACACCCGAGGGCTTTCTTT	CASSLDTGHPRAFF
TRBV5-1	TRBJ2-3	.	.	TGCGCCAGCAGCTCAACAGATACGCAGTATTTT	CASSSTDTQYF
TRBV9	TRBJ1-1	.	few	TGTGCCAGCAGCGAGGACAGCCTGAACACTGAAGCTTTCTTT	CASSEDSLNTEAFF
TRBV25-1	TRBJ1-2	.	.	TGTGCCAGCAGTCACCAGGGTTTCGGCTATGGCTACACCTTC	CASSHQGFGYGYTF
TRBV10-2	TRBJ2-7	.	.	TGCGCCAGCAGGGAGGGACAAACCTACGAGCAGTACTTC	CASREGQTYEQYF
TRBV2	TRBJ1-3	.	.	TGTGCCAGCATGGCAACAGGGATGGGAAACACCATATATTTT	CASMATGMGNTIYF
TRBV30	TRBJ2-2	.	.	TGTGCCTGGGGGGGTAGCGGACAGAACACCGGGGAGCTGTTTTTT	CAWGGSGQNTGELFF
TRBV30	TRBJ2-2	.	.	TGTGCCCGCCGGACAGAGAACACCGGGGAGCTGTTTTTT	CARRTENTGELFF
TRBV6-1	TRBJ1-1	TRBD1	.	TGTGCCAGCAGTGAAGTGGACAGGGTGAACACTGAAGCTTTCTTT	CASSEVDRVNTEAFF
TRBV10-1	TRBJ2-7	TRBD1	.	TGCGCCGGAGACCGGGGAAGGGGGCGTCGGGAGCAGTACTTC	CAGDRGRGRREQYF
TRBV5-1	TRBJ2-3	.	.	TGCGCCAGCAGCTTTGGCGGTTGGGATACGCAGTATTTT	CASSFGGWDTQYF
TRBV7-9	TRBJ1-5	.	.	TGTGCCAGCAGCACCGGAGGGCAGCCCCAGCATTTT	CASSTGGQPQHF
TRBV30	TRBJ1-1	.	.	TGTGCCTGGAAACGACAGGCCATCATGAACACTGAAGCTTTCTTT	CAWKRQAIMNTEAFF
TRBV2	TRBJ1-6	.	once	TGTGCCAGCAGGTTGGAGTCTTCACCCCTCCACTTT	CASRLESSPLHF
TRBV28	TRBJ2-5	TRBD1	.	TGTGCCAGCAGTTTATCGGGACAGGCTAATCAAGAGACCCAGTACTTC	CASSLSGQANQETQYF
TRBV6-1	TRBJ1-1	TRBD1	.	TGTGCCAGCAGTGCCGCCTGGGACAGGGTATATAACACTGAAGCTTTCTTT	CASSAAWDRVYNTEAFF
TRBV27	TRBJ2-1	TRBD2	.	TGTGCCAGCAGTTTATCGATTAGCGGGGGTGGGTCCTACAATGAGCAGTTCTTC	CASSLSISGGGSYNEQFF
TRBV7-2	TRBJ2-7	TRBD2	few	TGTGCCAGCAGCTTAGTAGTTAGCGGGGGTACCTACGAGCAGTACTTC	CASSLVVSGGTYEQYF
TRBV7-3	TRBJ2-5	TRBD2	once	TGTGCCAGCAGCCAGAGCGGGGGGGTCCAAGAGACCCAGTACTTC	CASSQSGGVQETQYF
TRBV27	TRBJ2-3	.	.	TGTGCCAGCAGTTTATCTTTGGGGGGGGGCGCTGATACGCAGTATTTT	CASSLSLGGGADTQYF
TRBV12-3/TRBV12-4	TRBJ1-2	.	.	TGTGCCAGCAGCAAGCTAGGATTCCACACCTTC	CASSKLGFHTF
TRBV5-1	TRBJ1-4	.	.	TGCGCCAGCAGCCCCGGAAGAGGCGAAAAACTGTTTTTT	CASSPGRGEKLFF
TRBV5-1	TRBJ2-1	TRBD2	.	TGCGCCAGCAGCAGTACTAGCGGGCCCCCGTTCTTC	CASSSTSGPPFF
TRBV12-3/TRBV12-4	TRBJ1-5	.	.	TGTGCCAGCAGTTTCGGGGGGGATCAGCCCCAGCATTTT	CASSFGGDQPQHF
TRBV18	TRBJ1-1	TRBD1	.	TGTGCCAGCTCACAAATTGACAGGGTGAACACTGAAGCTTTCTTT	CASSQIDRVNTEAFF
TRBV28	TRBJ1-5	.	few	TGTGCCAGCAGGGAGGGGAATCAGCCCCAGCATTTT	CASREGNQPQHF
TRBV27	TRBJ2-7	TRBD1	.	TGTGCCAGCAGTTCATGGACAGGGGGCAACGAGCAGTACTTC	CASSSWTGGNEQYF
TRBV6-5	TRBJ1-4	TRBD1	.	TGTGCCAGCAGGGATCGTGGGACAGGGGTCGAAAAACTGTTTTTT	CASRDRGTGVEKLFF
TRBV5-5	TRBJ1-1	.	.	TGTGCCAGCATCCCTGGGACAATGAACACTGAAGCTTTCTTT	CASIPGTMNTEAFF
TRBV7-6	TRBJ2-4	.	once	TGTGCCAGCAGCCCCGCCGCTCCGGGGGCCAAAAACATTCAGTACTTC	CASSPAAPGAKNIQYF
TRBV6-1	TRBJ2-6	TRBD1	.	TGTGCCAGCAGTGAAGTAGTGGGACAGGGACGTGCTGGGGCCAACGTCCTGACTTTC	CASSEVVGQGRAGANVLTF
TRBV27	TRBJ1-5	.	.	TGTGCCAGCAGTTTATACCCCCCCAGGGGAAGCAATCAGCCCCAGCATTTT	CASSLYPPRGSNQPQHF
TRBV4-2	TRBJ2-2	TRBD1	few	TGTGCCAGCAGCCCCGGGGACAGTATCAACACCGGGGAGCTGTTTTTT	CASSPGDSINTGELFF
TRBV5-8	TRBJ2-1	TRBD2	.	TGTGCCAGCAGCTCCGGACTAGCGGGGAATGAGCAGTTCTTC	CASSSGLAGNEQFF
TRBV9	TRBJ2-7	.	.	TGTGCCAGCAGCGGAACAGGTCCACCCTACGAGCAGTACTTC	CASSGTGPPYEQYF
TRBV5-1	TRBJ1-4	TRBD1	.	TGCGCCAGCAGCTTTTTCGGGACAGGGGGTAATGAAAAACTGTTTTTT	CASSFFGTGGNEKLFF
TRBV6-5	TRBJ1-6	.	.	TGTGCCAGCAGTTACTCGATATCGGGGTTTGATTCACCCCTCCACTTT	CASSYSISGFDSPLHF
TRBV5-1	TRBJ1-2	.	.	TGCGCCAGCAGCCAGACAGGACCGTATGGCTACACCTTC	CASSQTGPYGYTF
TRBV21-1	TRBJ2-2	.	.	TGTGCCAGCAGCAAAGCCTTTTGGTCGAGGTCCGGGGAGCTGTTTTTT	CASSKAFWSRSGELFF